This T cell receptor (beta chain) was retrieved from a study of Graves' ophthalmopathy and Graves' hyperthyroidism. V shed 10 bases and J shed 3 bases, with 12 bases lying between them. The CDR3 is made up of 12 amino acids. Germline assignment: CDR1 SNHLY and CDR2 FYNNEI. Amplified TCR beta CDR3 regions were obtained using RNA transcripts as template. Following a first-round RT-PCR that used HTBI primers, a second-round multiplex PCR was carried out. TCRdb independently ran MiXCR on the multiplex PCR reads; one entry per CDR3 protein. Of over a million distinct CDR3 sequences detected, 35% to 40% appear once; the ten largest clones hold roughly 10%. Hyperthyroidism patients were newly diagnosed, under 2 months' duration, aged 18 to 65.

This clonotype originated in an adult man with Graves' hyperthyroidism. Specimen: peripheral blood or thyroid tissue (not recorded which). The chain is built from TRBV2 and TRBJ1-1; D is undetermined. The CDR3 spells CATGLRDTEAFF. In nucleotides, the CDR3 is TGTGCCACCGGGCTTCGAGACACTGAAGCTTTCTTT. Supplemented by reference TRBV2 and TRBJ1-1, the full variable domain reads EPEVTQTPSHQVTQMGQEVILRCVPISNHLYFYWYRQILGQKVEFLVSFYNNEISEKSEIFDDQFSVERPDGSNFTLKIRSTKLEDSAMYFCATGLRDTEAFFGQGTRLTVV.